The entry below gives a single T cell receptor beta chain sequence along with its context. This record comes from a study of T cells after yellow fever vaccination. Trimming stripped 1 base from V and 10 bases from J, with 11 bases between. Germline CDR1 reads LGHNA; CDR2 reads YSLEER. This CDR3 has 14 amino acids. TCRdb reprocessed the 5' RACE reads with MiXCR, giving one entry per CDR3 protein. The table records fewer than 100,000 distinct CDR3 sequences, approximately 9% of them present only once. This rearrangement joins TRBV4-3 to TRBJ1-6; D not certain. The sequence came from a man in his late teens or twenties who received the YFV17D yellow fever vaccine. Sequenced here: CD8+ T cells not binding an NS4B(214-222) dextramer, sorted from PBMCs, sampled around 16 days after the first yellow fever vaccination. CDR3 residues: CASSQVIFNSPLHF. In nucleotides, the CDR3 is TGCGCCAGCAGCCAAGTTATTTTTAACTCACCCCTCCACTTT.